This T cell receptor beta chain was retrieved from a study of shared clonotypes between healthy human individuals. Overall study: Three plates were used per donor for CD4 naive, three for CD4 memory, two for CD8 naive and one for CD8 memory.

This clone was counted once. Assay: immunoSEQ multiplex PCR; the TCRdb copy retains only in-frame clones and omits some. The sample lists millions of clones; 85% to 95% were seen once. What was sequenced was naive CD4+ T cells sorted from blood. Documented subset: CD45RA+ positively selected. This clonotype was obtained from a man younger than 30 in good health.

CDR3 sequence (DNA): TGTGCCAGCAGCGAGGGGACAGGAGGAAGTCAGCCCCAGCATTTT. Translated: CASSEGTGGSQPQHF. The chain is built from TRBV5-6 and TRBJ1-5; TRBD1 aligns across 8 bases. V trimming: 4 bases; J trimming: 6 bases; junction bases outside the gene matches: 9. Germline CDR1 is SGHDT and CDR2 is YYEEEE. The CDR3 loop spans 15 amino acids.